This T cell receptor (beta chain) was captured by sequencing in a study of blood T cell repertoires in COVID-19. Study summary: Acute and convalescent COVID-19 specimens originated in the United States, Italy and Spain.

V dropped 5 bases and J dropped 6 bases, with 14 bases sitting between them. This CDR3 region has 13 residues. The germline V gene encodes CDR1 WSHSY and CDR2 SAAADI. It was during active infection that Seattle patients were enrolled and then longitudinally followed. Original handling: Estimation of nucleated cell counts was performed using reference gene primer amplification. The table came from immunoSEQ multiplex PCR; TCRdb's copy has only in-frame clones and leaves some out. The DNA gave D and trimming, while V, J and clone size come from that table. This sample has 200,000 to 250,000 clones, with 75% to 90% found just once. There are a few counts of this clone.

This receptor was identified in a man aged 25 to 45 with COVID-19, enrolled during active disease. Material: peripheral blood. The chain carries TRBV10-2 and TRBJ2-7; a weak D match, TRBD2 (5 bases). CDR3 DNA: TGCGCCAGCAGTAGAAAGGGAGAAGGCGAGCAGTACTTC. Translating gives CASSRKGEGEQYF.